These 23 T cell receptor beta chains were sequenced from one sample in a study of human T cells and chemical hapten exposure. Via MiXCR, TCRdb re-called the RACE reads, giving one row per CDR3 protein. The sample lists 130,000 or so distinct CDR3 sequences, approximately 10% occurring once. Described time point: patch test 3, about 24 weeks after DPC sensitization. Stated treatment: therapeutic diphenylcyclopropenone sensitization with weekly scalp DPC. Material: whole blood, obtained in connection with sensitization to the hapten diphenylcyclopropenone (DPC). The source is a woman in her 50s with alopecia areata. Some clones in this sample may be carry-over from other donors' samples.

This clonotype was observed a handful of times. The chain links TRBV6-5 to TRBJ2-1; 15 bases fit TRBD2. The ends lost 4 bases at V and 4 bases at J; junction bases unmatched: 8. CDR1 is MNHEY and CDR2 is SVGAGI in the germline V gene. The CDR3 sequence is 18 residues long. The DNA of the CDR3 is TGTGCCAGCAGTTCGATCGGACTAGCGGGAGGGCCATACAATGAGCAGTTCTTC. Translation gives CASSSIGLAGGPYNEQFF.

On this clonotype: A much more abundant neighbour one base away suggests this may be a read error. No conserved phenylalanine or tryptophan ends this CDR3, so it is likely a read error. The chain couples TRBV7-2 to TRBJ2-3; TRBD2 matches 7 bases. The length of the CDR3 is 16 residues. The J segment lost 5 bases and the V segment lost 0 bases, leaving 8 bases of the junction unmatched. CDR1 is SGHTA and CDR2 is FQGNSA in the germline V gene. DNA of the CDR3: TGTGCCAGCAGCTTAGCTGGCGGGAGAAACGGAGATACGCAGTATTTG. The encoded protein is CASSLAGGRNGDTQYL.

This clonotype was found many times. J is TRBJ1-5 and V is TRBV29-1; D uncertain. Germline V CDR1 and CDR2: SQVTM, ANQGSEA. Trimming took 0 bases from V and 0 from J, leaving 3 bases between them. This CDR3 is 13 amino acids long. The CDR3 DNA reads as TGCAGCGTTGAAGAGAATAGCAATCAGCCCCAGCATTTT. Its translation is CSVEENSNQPQHF. The variable domain in full, completed from reference TRBV29-1 and TRBJ1-5, reads SAVISQKPSRDICQRGTSLTIQCQVDSQVTMMFWYRQQPGQSLTLIATANQGSEATYESGFVIDKFPISRPNLTFSTLTVSNMSPEDSSIYLCSVEENSNQPQHFGDGTRLSIL.

This clonotype was detected a few times. The chain combines TRBV7-7 with TRBJ2-2; TRBD1 aligns across 8 bases. The germline V gene encodes CDR1 SSHAT and CDR2 FNYEAQ (reference sequence). CDR3 length: 15 residues. V was pared by 1 base and J by 6 bases, with 4 bases of the junction left unmatched. The CDR3 loop is CASSLEGTGAGELFF. The DNA for the CDR3 is TGTGCCAGCAGCTTAGAGGGGACAGGAGCCGGGGAGCTGTTTTTT.

This clonotype was detected only a few times. The chain carries TRBV5-1 and TRBJ2-4, with D tentatively TRBD1 (6 bases). The V gene lost 0 bases and the J gene lost 6 bases, with 10 bases spanning the gap. This CDR3 has 14 amino acids. Germline-derived CDR1 and CDR2 are SGHRS and YFSETQ. CDR3 residues: CASSLEGGRNIQYF. CDR3 coding DNA: TGCGCCAGCAGCTTGGAAGGGGGTAGAAACATTCAGTACTTC.

This clonotype was seen more than once but under ten times. The CDR3 nucleotides are TGTGCCAGCAGGGCCGGGACAGGGGGCAGGGAAGCTTTCTTT. Its protein is CASRAGTGGREAFF. This chain uses TRBV7-2 with TRBJ1-1, with 12 bases identical to TRBD1. CDR1 is SGHTA, CDR2 FQGNSA, per germline. V lost 6 bases, J lost 8 bases, and 7 bases stayed unmatched. This CDR3 has 14 amino acids.

This clonotype appeared many times. V is TRBV11-3 and J is TRBJ2-3; no firm D call. Trimming stripped 1 base from V and 5 bases from J, with 10 bases between. Germline V CDR1 and CDR2: SGHNT, YENEEA. This CDR3 region has 14 residues. The CDR3 spells CASSLVAGGDTQYF. The CDR3 DNA reads as TGTGCCAGCAGCTTAGTGGCCGGCGGAGATACGCAGTATTTT.

This clonotype appeared many times. V and J are TRBV12-3 or TRBV12-4 and TRBJ2-1; a weak D match, TRBD1 (5 bases). Between the trimmed V and J ends, which lost 1 base and 7 bases, there was a span of 11 bases. CDR3 length: 14 residues. CDR3 sequence reads: CASSLGSGWNEQFF. DNA of the CDR3: TGTGCCAGCAGTTTAGGGTCAGGGTGGAATGAGCAGTTCTTC.

The V and J genes are TRBV2 and TRBJ2-1; D call uncertain. V gave up 8 bases and J gave up 8 bases, with 10 bases separating them. This CDR3 is built from 11 residues. Germline V gene lookup returns CDR1 SNHLY and CDR2 FYNNEI. Here the CDR3 reads CASLVPYEQFF. The CDR3 DNA sequence: TGTGCCAGCTTAGTTCCTTATGAGCAGTTCTTC. Supplemented by reference TRBV2 and TRBJ2-1, the full variable domain reads EPEVTQTPSHQVTQMGQEVILRCVPISNHLYFYWYRQILGQKVEFLVSFYNNEISEKSEIFDDQFSVERPDGSNFTLKIRSTKLEDSAMYFCASLVPYEQFFGPGTRLTVL.

This clonotype was seen a few times. This chain joins TRBV20-1 and TRBJ2-7; no clear D. Trimming shortened V by 4 bases and J by 0 bases, and 7 bases separated the two germline ends. The CDR3 is made up of 12 amino acids. Germline CDR1 is DFQATT and CDR2 is SNEGSKA (reference sequence). The CDR3 nucleotides are TGCAGTGCTAAGGCCCCCTCCTACGAGCAGTACTTC. Its protein product is CSAKAPSYEQYF.

This clonotype was detected ten times or more. The chain is built from TRBV12-3 or TRBV12-4 and TRBJ1-2, with D possibly TRBD1 on 5 matching bases. V lost 5 bases and J 3 bases, leaving 16 bases between the germline ends. The CDR3 has 15 amino acids. The DNA of the CDR3 is TGTGCCAGCAGTGGGGCGGATTATGGGTACTATGGCTACACCTTC. Translated: CASSGADYGYYGYTF.

This clonotype occurred many times. The V and J genes are TRBV29-1 and TRBJ2-3; TRBD2 might be the D (6 bases). CDR3 length: 13 amino acids. The V end lost 7 bases, the J end lost 4 bases, and 15 bases lay between the germline ends. Germline lookup yields CDR1 SQVTM and CDR2 ANQGSEA. The CDR3 protein is CSGGGGISDTQYF. The CDR3 DNA reads as TGCAGCGGAGGTGGAGGGATTTCAGATACGCAGTATTTT.

Ten or more counts support this clonotype. V gene TRBV9 combines with J gene TRBJ2-2; perhaps D is TRBD1 or TRBD2 (5 bases each). V was clipped by 4 bases and J by 2 bases, with 15 bases between them. Germline-derived CDR1 and CDR2 are SGDLS and YYNGEE. The CDR3 totals 16 residues. CDR3 region: CASSSTGADNTGELFF. The CDR3 DNA reads TGTGCCAGCAGCTCGACCGGGGCAGATAACACCGGGGAGCTGTTTTTT.

This clonotype appeared many times. The chain is built from TRBV4-1 and TRBJ2-2; D possibly corresponds to TRBD1 (6 bases). Trimming took 5 bases from V and 3 from J, leaving 7 bases between them. The CDR3 totals 13 residues. Germline loops: CDR1 MGHRA, CDR2 YSYEKL. CDR3 loop: CASSDRYTGELFF. DNA for the CDR3: TGCGCCAGCAGCGACAGGTACACCGGGGAGCTGTTTTTT.

The V gene is TRBV7-8, the J gene TRBJ1-5, with TRBD1 as a possible D gene (6 bases). The V and J ends lost 1 base and 1 base respectively, with 11 bases between them. The CDR3 sequence is 16 residues long. Per the germline V gene, CDR1 is SGHVS and CDR2 is FQNEAQ. This CDR3 reads CASSLGVGGSNQPQHF. In nucleotides, the CDR3 is TGTGCCAGCAGCTTAGGGGTAGGGGGGAGCAATCAGCCCCAGCATTTT. The full variable domain, in which reference TRBV7-8 and TRBJ1-5 provide the parts outside the CDR3, is GAGVSQSPRYKVAKRGQDVALRCDPISGHVSLFWYQQALGQGPEFLTYFQNEAQLDKSGLPSDRFFAERPEGSVSTLKIQRTQQEDSAVYLCASSLGVGGSNQPQHFGDGTRLSIL.

The chain employs TRBV4-2 and TRBJ2-1; possibly TRBD2 for D (5 bases). Germline loops: CDR1 LGHNA, CDR2 YNFKEQ. Between the trimmed V and J ends, which lost 0 bases and 9 bases, there was a span of 12 bases. This CDR3 is built from 14 residues. CDR3 coding DNA: TGTGCCAGCAGCCAAGATTCGGGGTCCACTGAGCAGTTCTTC. Its protein is CASSQDSGSTEQFF.

This clonotype was counted between two and nine times. V and J are TRBV28 and TRBJ2-7; D is unclear. The CDR3 sequence is 15 residues long. Germline V gene data show CDR1 as MDHEN and CDR2 as SYDVKM. V lost 3 bases and J lost 4, with 16 bases in between. This chain's CDR3 is CASSFTIGSSYEQYF. In DNA, the CDR3 is TGTGCCAGCAGTTTTACGATTGGAAGCTCATACGAGCAGTACTTC.

This clonotype was picked up a small number of times. The V gene is TRBV29-1, the J gene TRBJ2-5, with a weak D call TRBD1 (6 bases). CDR3 size: 14 residues. Deletions cut 3 bases from V and 5 bases from J, with 16 bases between. CDR1 and CDR2 from the germline V gene are SQVTM and ANQGSEA. The CDR3 sequence is CSVDSQGLSETQYF. CDR3 coding DNA: TGCAGCGTTGATTCCCAGGGGCTGTCGGAGACCCAGTACTTC.

In this sample, this clonotype turned up a few times. The V gene is TRBV6-2 or TRBV6-3, the J gene TRBJ2-5, with 8 bases matching TRBD2. The CDR3 spans 16 residues. V shed 5 bases and J 9 bases; nucleotides not matched to a gene: 17. The V gene's germline CDR1 is MNHEY and CDR2 SVGEGT. CDR3 sequence (DNA): TGTGCCAGCAGTCAGCCGCATACTAGCGGCTTTGGGGCCCAGTACTTC. It encodes CASSQPHTSGFGAQYF.

This chain uses TRBV6-2 or TRBV6-3 with TRBJ1-1; 7 nucleotides line up with TRBD1. The V gene's germline CDR1 is MNHEY and CDR2 SVGEGT. The CDR3 contains 15 residues. V was pared by 7 bases and J by 0 bases, with 8 bases of the junction left unmatched. In DNA form, the CDR3 reads TGTGCCAGCAAACCGGGACAGCTCATGAACACTGAAGCTTTCTTT. It codes for CASKPGQLMNTEAFF.

V and J are TRBV29-1 and TRBJ1-1, with D possibly being TRBD1 (6 bases). Per the germline V gene, CDR1 is SQVTM and CDR2 is ANQGSEA. The CDR3 length is 13 residues. The ends were cut back, 8 bases at V and 3 bases at J, with 16 bases in the middle. The CDR3 protein is CSWRGNLDTEAFF. Written as DNA, the CDR3 is TGCAGCTGGAGGGGGAATTTGGACACTGAAGCTTTCTTT.

J is TRBJ1-5 and V is TRBV7-6; tentative D call: TRBD1 (5 bases). V was trimmed by 1 base and J by 5 bases, leaving 6 bases between them. The CDR3 runs 13 residues. Germline values: CDR1 SGHVS, CDR2 FNYEAQ. The CDR3 is CASSLVGDQPQHF. The CDR3 DNA sequence: TGTGCCAGCAGCTTAGTGGGGGATCAGCCCCAGCATTTT.

The table lists this clonotype with many counts. The CDR3 sequence: CASSQEYEGTDTQYF. The CDR3, as DNA: TGTGCCAGCAGCCAAGAATATGAGGGAACAGATACGCAGTATTTT. The genes are TRBV14 and TRBJ2-3, with a tentative D call TRBD2 (5 bases). The germline gives CDR1 SGHDN, CDR2 FVKESK. CDR3 size: 15 residues. V dropped 0 bases and J dropped 3 bases, with 10 bases sitting between them.